This is a list of T cell receptor beta chains from one sample in a study of identical twins. MiXCR was run by TCRdb on the 5' RACE reads, yielding one entry per CDR3 protein. The sample includes 350,000 to 400,000 distinct CDR3 sequences, approximately 8.7% of them seen just once. Sequencing was carried out using naive T cells sorted from blood. All receptors come from a woman between 50 and 59 years old in good health. The CDR3 runs from the conserved cysteine through the conserved F or W. A D gene is named only where the DNA matches it firmly. A row's size may be missing; if present it is once, few, many or a size class.

many	TRBV10-3	TRBD2	TRBJ2-1	CAIRLAGVGYNEQFF	TGTGCCATCAGATTAGCGGGAGTCGGATACAATGAGCAGTTCTTC
.	TRBV3-1	TRBD2	TRBJ2-2	CASSQGLAAFANTGELFF	TGTGCCAGCAGCCAAGGACTAGCGGCCTTCGCGAACACCGGGGAGCTGTTTTTT
many	TRBV12-3/TRBV12-4	TRBD2	TRBJ2-1	CATSWEGGYNEQFF	TGTGCCACCTCCTGGGAGGGCGGCTACAATGAGCAGTTCTTC
many	TRBV5-1	.	TRBJ2-1	CASSPLEGQYNEQFF	TGCGCCAGCAGCCCCCTGGAGGGTCAATACAATGAGCAGTTCTTC
few	TRBV11-3	.	TRBJ2-5	CASSWTGMTQETQYF	TGTGCCAGCAGCTGGACCGGGATGACCCAAGAGACCCAGTACTTC
few	TRBV27	.	TRBJ1-5	CASSLSAGDLYQPQHF	TGTGCCAGCAGTTTATCGGCCGGGGATCTATATCAGCCCCAGCATTTT
.	TRBV30	.	TRBJ2-2	CAWRWWRLTGELFF	TGTGCCTGGAGGTGGTGGAGACTCACCGGGGAGCTGTTTTTT
.	TRBV5-1	TRBD2	TRBJ2-7	CASSLLAGGEQYF	TGCGCCAGCAGCTTGCTAGCGGGAGGCGAGCAGTACTTC
many	TRBV7-8	.	TRBJ2-1	CASSLARGYNEQFF	TGTGCCAGCAGCTTAGCACGAGGCTACAATGAGCAGTTCTTC
few	TRBV7-9	TRBD1	TRBJ1-2	CASSNGDRVYGYTF	TGTGCCAGCAGCAACGGGGACAGGGTATATGGCTACACCTTC
few	TRBV13	TRBD1	TRBJ2-7	CASSTGTGRNEQYF	TGTGCCAGCAGCACCGGGACAGGAAGAAACGAGCAGTACTTC
many	TRBV29-1	.	TRBJ2-1	CSVAARTADIYNEQFF	TGCAGCGTTGCTGCGAGGACAGCAGATATCTACAATGAGCAGTTCTTC
few	TRBV30	TRBD1	TRBJ1-5	CAWSSGTGGNQPQHF	TGTGCCTGGAGTTCCGGGACAGGGGGGAATCAGCCCCAGCATTTT
many	TRBV25-1	.	TRBJ2-2	CASSEMRGSTGELFF	TGTGCCAGCAGTGAAATGCGGGGTAGCACCGGGGAGCTGTTTTTT
many	TRBV9	TRBD2	TRBJ2-1	CASSVTWAGGPSSYNEQFF	TGTGCCAGCAGCGTAACGTGGGCGGGAGGGCCCAGCTCCTACAATGAGCAGTTCTTC
.	TRBV5-1	.	TRBJ2-5	CASSRERETQYF	TGCGCCAGCAGCCGCGAGCGGGAGACCCAGTACTTC
.	TRBV5-1	.	TRBJ1-2	CASSLSRQKETYTF	TGCGCCAGCAGCTTGTCTCGGCAGAAAGAGACCTACACCTTC
many	TRBV7-9	TRBD2	TRBJ2-2	CASPRGTLAGSRELFF	TGTGCCAGCCCGAGGGGTACGCTAGCGGGATCGAGGGAGCTGTTTTTT
few	TRBV7-9	.	TRBJ2-5	CASSQRGYQETQYF	TGTGCCAGCAGCCAGCGAGGGTACCAAGAGACCCAGTACTTC
few	TRBV5-1	.	TRBJ1-2	CASSLGEGYSYGYTF	TGCGCCAGCAGCTTGGGAGAGGGGTATAGCTATGGCTACACCTTC
.	TRBV27	.	TRBJ1-5	CASSFRGIGNQPQHF	TGTGCCAGCAGTTTTCGTGGAATAGGGAATCAGCCCCAGCATTTT
.	TRBV7-2	.	TRBJ2-2	CASTLRVRLSNTGELFF	TGTGCCAGCACCCTCCGGGTCAGACTTTCGAACACCGGGGAGCTGTTTTTT
.	TRBV19	.	TRBJ1-1	CASSKPKTGAPEAFF	TGTGCCAGTAGCAAACCGAAAACAGGAGCCCCTGAAGCTTTCTTT
.	TRBV2	.	TRBJ2-5	CASSGDIQETQYF	TGTGCCAGCAGCGGGGACATCCAAGAGACCCAGTACTTC
few	TRBV5-1	.	TRBJ1-2	CASSLEPGRYHGYTF	TGCGCCAGCAGCTTGGAGCCAGGCAGATACCATGGCTACACCTTC
many	TRBV12-3/TRBV12-4	.	TRBJ1-2	CASSPGAHYGYTF	TGTGCCAGCAGCCCCGGGGCACACTATGGCTACACCTTC
.	TRBV24-1	TRBD2	TRBJ2-1	CATRGTSGSASSYNEQFF	TGTGCCACCAGAGGGACTAGCGGGAGCGCGAGCTCCTACAATGAGCAGTTCTTC